These 29 T cell receptor beta chains came from one sample sequenced in a study of blood T cells in healthy people across ages. The authors ran a second PCR of about 6 to 11 cycles using a sample-barcoded 5' primer and a J-beta primer mix. Each CDR3 protein is one row after TCRdb ran MiXCR on the 5' RACE reads. The repertoire includes 1.5 million to 2 million distinct CDR3 sequences, approximately 50% of them detected once, and approximately 2.1% sits in the top ten. The specimen was blood. These receptors all come from a woman aged 40-49 years in good health.

This clonotype was observed a few times. V is TRBV29-1 and J is TRBJ2-1; D possibly corresponds to TRBD1 (5 bases). Germline CDR1 SQVTM, CDR2 ANQGSEA. The CDR3 sequence is 15 residues long. V was pared by 2 bases and J by 5 bases, with 16 bases between. The DNA of the CDR3 is TGCAGCGTTGAAAGTATTGGACAAGGAAACAATGAGCAGTTCTTC. Its protein product is CSVESIGQGNNEQFF.

This clonotype has a count of ten or more. The chain links TRBV2 to TRBJ2-7; D gene uncertain. The germline CDR1 and CDR2 sequences are SNHLY and FYNNEI. The CDR3 loop spans 13 amino acids. V was clipped by 2 bases and J by 0 bases, with 5 bases between them. CDR3 nucleotide sequence: TGTGCCAGCAGTGAACGTGGCTCCTACGAGCAGTACTTC. Amino acids: CASSERGSYEQYF.

The chain recombines TRBV5-1 with TRBJ1-6, with no clear D. V lost 4 bases and J lost 12, with 14 bases in between. CDR3 length: 13 residues. The V gene's germline CDR1 is SGHRS and CDR2 YFSETQ. CDR3 bases: TGCGCCAGCAGCACCGATGGCGCCGGACCCCTCCACTTT. This translates into CASSTDGAGPLHF.

The chain uses TRBV12-3 or TRBV12-4 and TRBJ2-7, with D possibly being TRBD1 (6 bases). The CDR3 has 15 amino acids. V dropped 3 bases and J dropped 2 bases, with 14 bases sitting between them. As DNA, the CDR3 is TGTGCCAGCAGTTTGACACGGGACAACGCCTACGAGCAGTACTTC. This codes for CASSLTRDNAYEQYF.

The chain employs TRBV7-2 and TRBJ2-3; 7 nucleotides agree with TRBD1. V dropped 5 bases and J dropped 2; count of bases not matched to a gene: 19. The germline gives CDR1 SGHTA, CDR2 FQGNSA. The CDR3 has 19 residues. In nucleotides, the CDR3 is TGTGCCAGCAGCGCCCGCAACTCAGGGACAGCCTCCTCCACAGATACGCAGTATTTT. This encodes CASSARNSGTASSTDTQYF. Combining the CDR3 with reference TRBV7-2 and TRBJ2-3 gives the whole variable domain GAGVSQSPSNKVTEKGKDVELRCDPISGHTALYWYRQSLGQGLEFLIYFQGNSAPDKSGLPSDRFSAERTGGSVSTLTIQRTQQEDSAVYLCASSARNSGTASSTDTQYFGPGTRLTVL.

The V and J genes are TRBV7-3 and TRBJ2-2; D is unresolved. The CDR3 contains 14 residues. From germline, CDR1 is SGHTA and CDR2 FQGTGA. V gave up 5 bases and J gave up 6 bases, with 13 bases separating them. The CDR3 DNA sequence: TGTGCCAGCAGCCTGACATCGCCCGCCGGGGAGCTGTTTTTT. It encodes CASSLTSPAGELFF. The variable domain in full, completed from reference TRBV7-3 and TRBJ2-2, reads GAGVSQTPSNKVTEKGKYVELRCDPISGHTALYWYRQSLGQGPEFLIYFQGTGAADDSGLPNDRFFAVRPEGSVSTLKIQRTERGDSAVYLCASSLTSPAGELFFGEGSRLTVL.

This clonotype turned up a few times. The chain employs TRBV7-9 and TRBJ2-4; 10 positions agree with TRBD1. The CDR3 loop spans 14 amino acids. CDR1 SEHNR and CDR2 FQNEAQ come from the germline V gene (reference sequence). The ends lost 3 bases at V and 8 bases at J; junction bases unmatched: 4. In DNA form, the CDR3 reads TGTGCCAGCAGCTTGAGACAGGGGGCAGACATTCAGTACTTC. It is translated as CASSLRQGADIQYF.

The rearrangement uses TRBV4-2 and TRBJ2-7; 8 bases match TRBD2. The V gene end was trimmed by 1 base and the J gene end by 2 bases; junction bases not matched to a gene: 7. Germline CDR1 is LGHNA and CDR2 is YNFKEQ. The CDR3 is 16 amino acids. The CDR3 DNA sequence: TGTGCCAGCAGCCAAGCAGGCACTAGCGGCACCTACGAGCAGTACTTC. This encodes CASSQAGTSGTYEQYF.

The chain combines TRBV6-2 or TRBV6-3 with TRBJ2-3; 7 nucleotides align to TRBD2. This CDR3 region has 15 residues. Unmatched junction bases numbered 7, after V lost 7 bases and J lost 0 bases. Germline CDR1 and CDR2: MNHEY and SVGEGT. In nucleotides, the CDR3 is TGTGCCAGCACCGGGGGGAGGACTAGCACAGATACGCAGTATTTT. Amino acid sequence: CASTGGRTSTDTQYF.

This clonotype came up once. An end of the junction does not agree with germline; a read error may underlie this. The CDR3 DNA follows: TGTACCAGCAACCATCAGGGGAGCTCTGGGGCCAACGTCCTGACTTTC. This gives the protein CTSNHQGSSGANVLTF. The chain is built from TRBV28 and TRBJ2-6; perhaps TRBD1 as D (6 bases). This CDR3 region has 16 residues. CDR1 and CDR2 (germline): MDHEN, SYDVKM.

The table lists this clonotype with many counts. The chain combines TRBV29-1 with TRBJ2-5; 7 bases map to TRBD1. There are 14 residues in the CDR3. Germline-derived CDR1 and CDR2 are SQVTM and ANQGSEA. V was clipped by 2 bases and J by 1 base; unmatched bases: 4. The CDR3 region has the DNA TGCAGCGTTGAATTGGGACAGTTCCAAGAGACCCAGTACTTC. Translating it yields CSVELGQFQETQYF. Full variable domain (rest looked up from reference TRBV29-1 and TRBJ2-5): SAVISQKPSRDICQRGTSLTIQCQVDSQVTMMFWYRQQPGQSLTLIATANQGSEATYESGFVIDKFPISRPNLTFSTLTVSNMSPEDSSIYLCSVELGQFQETQYFGPGTRLLVL.

The rearrangement links TRBV5-1 to TRBJ2-5, with TRBD1 matching 7 bases. The CDR3 is 14 amino acids. V was clipped by 4 bases and J by 0 bases; unmatched bases: 3. From germline, CDR1 is SGHRS and CDR2 YFSETQ. CDR3: CASSHTGDQETQYF. CDR3 DNA: TGCGCCAGCAGCCATACAGGGGACCAAGAGACCCAGTACTTC.

There are many counts of this clonotype. The rearrangement joins TRBV29-1 to TRBJ2-1, with 7 nucleotides matching TRBD1. V shed 4 bases, J shed 7 bases, and the junction held 4 bases outside the gene matches. Germline assignment: CDR1 SQVTM and CDR2 ANQGSEA. This CDR3 spans 12 amino acids. The CDR3 DNA is TGCAGCGTTGGACCAGGGGGAAATGAGCAGTTCTTC. It is translated as CSVGPGGNEQFF.

The gene calls are TRBV7-8 and TRBJ2-1, with D possibly TRBD2 on 7 matching bases. V was shortened by 8 bases and J by 6 bases, with 14 bases between the two germline ends. Germline CDR1 is SGHVS and CDR2 is FQNEAQ. This CDR3 is built from 13 residues. Here the CDR3 DNA reads TGTGCCAGCGGAGAGGGGGGGTCCAATGAGCAGTTCTTC. Its protein is CASGEGGSNEQFF.

This chain uses TRBV7-2 with TRBJ2-1; D unresolved. Germline values: CDR1 SGHTA, CDR2 FQGNSA. V was trimmed by 3 bases and J by 8 bases, leaving 11 bases between them. This CDR3 has 13 residues. In nucleotides, the CDR3 is TGTGCCAGCAGCTTTAGACGACAACATGAGCAGTTCTTC. Protein sequence: CASSFRRQHEQFF.

The J gene is TRBJ2-1, the V gene TRBV18; TRBD2 matches at 13 bases. This CDR3 spans 18 amino acids. V trimming: 3 bases; J trimming: 6 bases; junction bases outside the gene matches: 11. Germline CDR1 KGHSH, CDR2 LQKENI. CDR3 residues: CASSPLGTSGEESNEQFF. CDR3 nucleotide sequence: TGTGCCAGCTCACCCCTCGGGACTAGCGGGGAAGAATCCAATGAGCAGTTCTTC.

The chain combines TRBV24-1 with TRBJ2-7; TRBD1 is a possible D gene (5 bases). Trimming pared 5 bases from V and 7 bases from J, leaving 17 bases between. Germline assignment: CDR1 KGHDR and CDR2 SFDVKD. The CDR3 has 14 amino acids. CDR3 coding DNA: TGTGCCACCAGTGGACTTTCATGGGGCAATGAGCAGTACTTC. The encoded protein is CATSGLSWGNEQYF.

The chain is built from TRBV2 and TRBJ2-4, with TRBD1 matching 7 bases. The V gene's germline CDR1 is SNHLY and CDR2 FYNNEI. The junction had 11 bases not matched to a gene; V was cut back by 3 bases and J by 3 bases. This CDR3 contains 17 residues. CDR3 region: CASSEQPQGWGKNIQYF. CDR3 DNA: TGTGCCAGCAGTGAGCAACCACAGGGGTGGGGCAAAAACATTCAGTACTTC.

This clonotype was detected only a few times. The chain employs TRBV25-1 and TRBJ1-2; possibly TRBD1 for D (5 bases). The CDR3 contains 14 residues. Germline V lookup: CDR1 MGHDK, CDR2 SYGVNS. The V end was cut by 5 bases, the J end by 1 base, with 11 bases between. The CDR3 nucleotides are TGTGCCAGCAGTTCCGGGGGGAATAACTATGGCTACACCTTC. Translation: CASSSGGNNYGYTF.

The CDR3 DNA reads TGCAGCGCCCAAAGACAGGGTGATTCACCCCTCCACTTT. Translating it yields CSAQRQGDSPLHF. The chain is built from TRBV20-1 and TRBJ1-6; TRBD1 agrees at 7 bases. Per germline, CDR1 DFQATT and CDR2 SNEGSKA (reference sequence). The CDR3 spans 13 residues.

This sequence joins TRBV4-2 and TRBJ1-2, with 8 bases fitting TRBD1. The ends lost 0 bases at V and 6 bases at J; junction bases unmatched: 6. The CDR3 sequence is 15 residues long. Germline CDR1 is LGHNA and CDR2 is YNFKEQ. This CDR3 reads CASSQEGAGGDGYTF. The CDR3 region has the DNA TGTGCCAGCAGCCAAGAGGGGGCAGGGGGCGATGGCTACACCTTC.

V gene TRBV20-1 combines with J gene TRBJ2-7; 7 bases fit TRBD1. Germline CDR1 and CDR2: DFQATT and SNEGSKA (reference sequence). This CDR3 spans 15 amino acids. Trimming cost V 0 bases and J 2 bases; bases outside gene matches: 7. For the CDR3, the DNA is TGCAGTGCTAGAGACCCAGGGGGAACCCCCTACGAGCAGTACTTC. This translates into CSARDPGGTPYEQYF.

This clonotype was seen a few times. The chain links TRBV7-2 to TRBJ2-6, with D perhaps TRBD1 (6 bases). Trimming shortened V by 5 bases and J by 0 bases, and 20 bases separated the two germline ends. CDR1 and CDR2 from the germline V gene are SGHTA and FQGNSA. The CDR3 totals 19 residues. CDR3 DNA sequence: TGTGCCAGCAGCCGAAGGAGGACAGATGCGAGCTCTGGGGCCAACGTCCTGACTTTC. This translates into CASSRRRTDASSGANVLTF.

A single count supports this clonotype. J is TRBJ1-2 and V is TRBV7-2; 7 nucleotides match TRBD1. Germline CDR1 is SGHTA and CDR2 is FQGNSA. V shed 5 bases and J 6 bases; nucleotides not matched to a gene: 6. This CDR3 is built from 13 residues. Written as DNA, the CDR3 is TGTGCCAGCAGCGCCGACAGGGTCAATGGCTACACCTTC. This translates into CASSADRVNGYTF.

V gene TRBV4-3 combines with J gene TRBJ1-1; tentatively, D is TRBD1 (6 bases). The V gene lost 0 bases and the J gene lost 7 bases, with 15 bases spanning the gap. The CDR3 is made up of 15 amino acids. Per germline, CDR1 LGHNA and CDR2 YSLEER. In DNA form, the CDR3 reads TGCGCCAGCAGCCAAGATAGATGGGGGGCGGATGAAGCTTTCTTT. Translating gives CASSQDRWGADEAFF.

The V call is TRBV15, the J call TRBJ1-1; 10 bases are shared with TRBD1. Germline CDR1 and CDR2: LNHNV and YYDKDF (reference sequence). This CDR3 contains 14 residues. With V trimmed by 3 bases and J by 4 bases, 2 bases remained unmatched. DNA of the CDR3: TGTGCCACCAGCAGCAGGACAGGGGGCACTGAAGCTTTCTTT. This translates into CATSSRTGGTEAFF. Using reference TRBV15 and TRBJ1-1 for the parts outside the CDR3, the full variable domain is DAMVIQNPRYQVTQFGKPVTLSCSQTLNHNVMYWYQQKSSQAPKLLFHYYDKDFNNEADTPDNFQSRRPNTSFCFLDIRSPGLGDTAMYLCATSSRTGGTEAFFGQGTRLTVV.

This chain links TRBV6-2 or TRBV6-3 with TRBJ2-5; 11 bases align to TRBD2. Germline V CDR1 and CDR2: MNHEY, SVGEGT. CDR3 length: 16 amino acids. The ends lost 5 bases at V and 7 bases at J; junction bases unmatched: 12. DNA of the CDR3: TGTGCCAGCAGTACCTGGACTAGCGGGCGGCTCGGGACCCAGTACTTC. Translating gives CASSTWTSGRLGTQYF.

The J gene is TRBJ1-2, the V gene TRBV6-2 or TRBV6-3; D may be TRBD1 (6 bases). CDR1 is MNHEY and CDR2 is SVGEGT in the germline V gene. V gave up 6 bases and J gave up 4 bases, with 27 bases separating them. This CDR3 comprises 18 residues. The CDR3 here is CASSPYRHEGGRSYGYTF. CDR3 nucleotides: TGTGCCAGCAGCCCCTACCGTCACGAGGGGGGGAGAAGCTATGGCTACACCTTC.

The chain couples TRBV7-2 to TRBJ2-4, with no clear D. The J call is in doubt because the DNA end fits TRBJ2-7 better. The CDR3 consists of 13 residues. CDR1 is SGHTA, CDR2 FQGNSA, per germline. CDR3 sequence: CASSFDSFYEQYF. CDR3 nucleotide sequence: TGTGCCAGCAGCTTCGACTCGTTCTACGAGCAGTACTTC.